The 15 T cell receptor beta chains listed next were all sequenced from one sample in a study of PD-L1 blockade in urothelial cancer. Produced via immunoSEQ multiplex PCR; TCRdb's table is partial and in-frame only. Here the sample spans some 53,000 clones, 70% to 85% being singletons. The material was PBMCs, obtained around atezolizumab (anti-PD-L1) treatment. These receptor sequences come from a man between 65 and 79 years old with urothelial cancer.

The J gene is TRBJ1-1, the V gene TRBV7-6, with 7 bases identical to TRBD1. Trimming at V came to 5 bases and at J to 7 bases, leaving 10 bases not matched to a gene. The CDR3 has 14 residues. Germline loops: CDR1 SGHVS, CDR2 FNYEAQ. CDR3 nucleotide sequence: TGTGCCAGCAGCCCCAGGGGGTCACAGTTTGAAGCTTTCTTT. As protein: CASSPRGSQFEAFF.

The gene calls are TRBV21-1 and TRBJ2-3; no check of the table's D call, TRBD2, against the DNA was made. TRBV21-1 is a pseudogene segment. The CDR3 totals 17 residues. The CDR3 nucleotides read TGTGCCAGCAGCAAAGCGTCTCTAGCGGGAGCGGAAGATACGCAGTATTTT. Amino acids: CASSKASLAGAEDTQYF.

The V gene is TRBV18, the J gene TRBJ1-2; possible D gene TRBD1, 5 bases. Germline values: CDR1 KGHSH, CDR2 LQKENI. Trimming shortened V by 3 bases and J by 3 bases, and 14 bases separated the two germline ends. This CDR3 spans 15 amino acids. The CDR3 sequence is CASSPVVGQDYGYTF. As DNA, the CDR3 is TGTGCCAGCTCACCCGTTGTAGGACAAGACTATGGCTACACCTTC.

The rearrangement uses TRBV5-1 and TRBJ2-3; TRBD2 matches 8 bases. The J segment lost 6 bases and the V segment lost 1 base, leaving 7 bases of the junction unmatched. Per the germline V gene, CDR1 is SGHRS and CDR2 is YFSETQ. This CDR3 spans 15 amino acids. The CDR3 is CASSLNGGVFDTQYF. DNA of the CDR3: TGCGCCAGCAGCTTGAACGGGGGGGTATTCGATACGCAGTATTTT.

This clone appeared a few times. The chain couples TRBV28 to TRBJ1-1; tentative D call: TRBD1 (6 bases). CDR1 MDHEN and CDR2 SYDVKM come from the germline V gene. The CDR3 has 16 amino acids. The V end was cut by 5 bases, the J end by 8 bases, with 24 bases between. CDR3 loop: CASSHFRTVPHGEAFF. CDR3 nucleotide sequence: TGTGCCAGCAGTCATTTCCGGACAGTCCCCCACGGGGAAGCTTTCTTT.

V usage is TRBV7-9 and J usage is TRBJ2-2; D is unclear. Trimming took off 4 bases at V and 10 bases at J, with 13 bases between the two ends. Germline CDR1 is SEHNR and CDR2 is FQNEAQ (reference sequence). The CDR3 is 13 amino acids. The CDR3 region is CASSSSKPQELFF. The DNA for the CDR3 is TGTGCCAGCAGCTCCTCAAAGCCCCAGGAGCTGTTTTTT.

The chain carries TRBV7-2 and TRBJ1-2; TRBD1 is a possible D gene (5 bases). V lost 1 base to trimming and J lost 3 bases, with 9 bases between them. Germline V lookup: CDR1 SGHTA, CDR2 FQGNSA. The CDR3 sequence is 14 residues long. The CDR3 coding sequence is TGTGCCAGCAGCTTAGACGGGGGGGACTATGGCTACACCTTC. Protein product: CASSLDGGDYGYTF.

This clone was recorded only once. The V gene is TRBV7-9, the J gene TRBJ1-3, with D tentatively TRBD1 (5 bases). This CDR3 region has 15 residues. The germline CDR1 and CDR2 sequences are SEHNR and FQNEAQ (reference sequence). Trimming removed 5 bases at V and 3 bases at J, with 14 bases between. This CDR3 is CASSPEGQFGNTIYF. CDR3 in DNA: TGTGCCAGCAGCCCGGAGGGGCAGTTTGGAAACACCATATATTTT.

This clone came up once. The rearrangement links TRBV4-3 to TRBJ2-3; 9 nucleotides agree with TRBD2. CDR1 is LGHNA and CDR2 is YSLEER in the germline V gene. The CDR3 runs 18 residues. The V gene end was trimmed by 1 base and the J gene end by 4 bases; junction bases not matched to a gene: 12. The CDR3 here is CASSQVVTGRGGADTQYF. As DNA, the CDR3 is TGCGCCAGCAGCCAAGTGGTGACGGGGCGGGGGGGGGCAGATACGCAGTATTTT.

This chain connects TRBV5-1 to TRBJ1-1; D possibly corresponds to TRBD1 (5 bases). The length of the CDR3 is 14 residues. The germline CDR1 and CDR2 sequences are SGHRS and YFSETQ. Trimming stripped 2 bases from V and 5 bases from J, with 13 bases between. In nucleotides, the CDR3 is TGCGCCAGCAGCTTAGGCAGGGCGAGAACTGAAGCTTTCTTT. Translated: CASSLGRARTEAFF.

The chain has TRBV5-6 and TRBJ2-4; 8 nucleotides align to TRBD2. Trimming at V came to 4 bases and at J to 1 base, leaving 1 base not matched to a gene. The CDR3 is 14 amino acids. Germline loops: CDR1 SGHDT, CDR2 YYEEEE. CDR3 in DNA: TGTGCCAGCAGCAGACTAGCGGCCAAAAACATTCAGTACTTC. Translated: CASSRLAAKNIQYF.

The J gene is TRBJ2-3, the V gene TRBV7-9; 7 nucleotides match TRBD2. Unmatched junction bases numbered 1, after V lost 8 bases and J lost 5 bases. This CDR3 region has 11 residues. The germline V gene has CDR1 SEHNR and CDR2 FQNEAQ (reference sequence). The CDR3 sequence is CASGGGDTQYF. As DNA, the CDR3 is TGTGCCAGCGGGGGGGGAGATACGCAGTATTTT.

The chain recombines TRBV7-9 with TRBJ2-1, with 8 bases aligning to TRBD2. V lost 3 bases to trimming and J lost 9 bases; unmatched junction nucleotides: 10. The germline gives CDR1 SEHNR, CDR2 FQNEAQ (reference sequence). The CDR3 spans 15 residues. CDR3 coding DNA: TGTGCCAGCAGCTTGACGGGAGGGCTGGAGGGTGAGCAGTTCTTC. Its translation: CASSLTGGLEGEQFF. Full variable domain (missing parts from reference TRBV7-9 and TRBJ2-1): DTGVSQNPRHKITKRGQNVTFRCDPISEHNRLYWYRQTLGQGPEFLTYFQNEAQLEKSRLLSDRFSAERPKGSFSTLEIQRTEQGDSAMYLCASSLTGGLEGEQFFGPGTRLTVL.

CDR3 amino acids: CASSLSAGSYEQYF. The CDR3 nucleotides read TGTGCCAGCAGCTTAAGTGCAGGGTCCTACGAGCAGTACTTC. The chain carries TRBV7-6 and TRBJ2-7; a weak D match, TRBD1 (5 bases). Deletions cut 2 bases from V and 1 base from J, with 9 bases between. CDR1 is SGHVS and CDR2 is FNYEAQ in the germline V gene. The CDR3 is made up of 14 amino acids.

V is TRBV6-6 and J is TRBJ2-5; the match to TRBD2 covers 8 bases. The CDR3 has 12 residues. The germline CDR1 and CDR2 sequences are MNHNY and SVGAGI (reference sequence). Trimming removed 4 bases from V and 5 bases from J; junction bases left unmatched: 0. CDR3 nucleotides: TGTGCCAGCAGTTCGGGGGGGGAGACCCAGTACTTC. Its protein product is CASSSGGETQYF.